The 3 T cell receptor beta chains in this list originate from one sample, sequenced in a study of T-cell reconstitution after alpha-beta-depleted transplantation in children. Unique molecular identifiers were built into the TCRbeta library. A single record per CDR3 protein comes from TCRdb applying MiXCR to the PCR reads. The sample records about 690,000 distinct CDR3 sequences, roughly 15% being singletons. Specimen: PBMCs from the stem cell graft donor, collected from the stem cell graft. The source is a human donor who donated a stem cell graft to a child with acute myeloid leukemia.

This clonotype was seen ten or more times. The CDR3 DNA follows: TGCAGCGTTGTAATTAGCGGGGAGGCTGGCGAGCAGTTCTTC. Its translation: CSVVISGEAGEQFF. The J gene is TRBJ2-1, the V gene TRBV29-1, with 8 nucleotides matching TRBD2. V dropped 4 bases and J dropped 10; count of bases not matched to a gene: 12. CDR1 is SQVTM, CDR2 ANQGSEA, per germline. The CDR3 is 14 residues long.

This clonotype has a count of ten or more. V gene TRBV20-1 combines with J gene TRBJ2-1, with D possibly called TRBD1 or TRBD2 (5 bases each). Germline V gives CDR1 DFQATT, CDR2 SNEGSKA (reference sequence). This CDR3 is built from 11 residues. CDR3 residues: CRGVRSNEQFF. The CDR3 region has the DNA TGCAGGGGGGTGCGCTCCAATGAGCAGTTCTTC.

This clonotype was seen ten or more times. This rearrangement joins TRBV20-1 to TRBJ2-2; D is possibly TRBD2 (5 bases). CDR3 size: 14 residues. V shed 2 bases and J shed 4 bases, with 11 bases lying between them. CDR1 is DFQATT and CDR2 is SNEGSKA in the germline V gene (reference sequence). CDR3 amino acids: CSARSGLVTGELFF. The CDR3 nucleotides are TGCAGTGCTAGATCAGGACTCGTCACCGGGGAGCTGTTTTTT.